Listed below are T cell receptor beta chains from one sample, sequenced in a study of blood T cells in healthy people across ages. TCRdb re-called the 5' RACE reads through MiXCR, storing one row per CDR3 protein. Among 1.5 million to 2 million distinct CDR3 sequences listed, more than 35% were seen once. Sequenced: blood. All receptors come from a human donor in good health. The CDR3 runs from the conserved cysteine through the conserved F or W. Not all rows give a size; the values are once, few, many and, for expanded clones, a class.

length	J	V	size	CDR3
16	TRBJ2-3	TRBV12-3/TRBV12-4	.	CASSTTSGGPPDTQYF
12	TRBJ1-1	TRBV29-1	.	CSVSGGGTEAFF
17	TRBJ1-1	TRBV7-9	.	CASSLEHPGHPNTEAFF
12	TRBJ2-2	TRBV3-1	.	CASTLDFGELFF
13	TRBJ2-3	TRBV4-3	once	CASSRMGTDTQYF
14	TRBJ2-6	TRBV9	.	CASSVDTGANVLTF
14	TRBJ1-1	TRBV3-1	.	CASSPAQTDTEAFF
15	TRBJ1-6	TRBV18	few	CASSPRRALGAPLHF
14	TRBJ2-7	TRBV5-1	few	CASSFVLQGVEQYF
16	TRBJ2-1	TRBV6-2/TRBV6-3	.	CASRQPGLAVNNEQFF
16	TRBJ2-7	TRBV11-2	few	CASSSPFRGGTYEQYF
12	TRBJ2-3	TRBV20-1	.	CSTSGGGDTQYF
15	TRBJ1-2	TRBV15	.	CATSRDKGHLYGYTF
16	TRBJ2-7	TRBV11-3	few	CASRQTDLPRSYEQYF
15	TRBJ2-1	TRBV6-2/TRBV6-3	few	CASSSVGVSYNEQFF
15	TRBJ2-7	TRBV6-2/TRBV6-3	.	CASRLRDRSGYEQYF
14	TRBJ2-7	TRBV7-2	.	CASSSDRGVDEQYF
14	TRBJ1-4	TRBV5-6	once	CASSTGSPREKLLF
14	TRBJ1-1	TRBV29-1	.	CSVEDLRAGREAFF
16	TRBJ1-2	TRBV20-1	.	CSASRAWNKENYGYTF
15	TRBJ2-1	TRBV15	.	CATSPRQSSYNEQFF
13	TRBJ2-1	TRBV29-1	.	CSVVGVSSYEQFF
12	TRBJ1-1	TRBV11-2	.	CASRHPSPEAFF
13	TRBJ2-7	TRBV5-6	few	CASSLASVVEQYF
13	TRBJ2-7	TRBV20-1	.	CSASRQGQYEQYF
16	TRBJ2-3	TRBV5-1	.	CASTTSGGPSTDTQYF
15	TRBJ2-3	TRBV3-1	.	CASSPGPISTDTQYF
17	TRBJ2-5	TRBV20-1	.	CSARDPEGLDPQETRYF
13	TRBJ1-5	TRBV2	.	CASSGGRYQPQHF
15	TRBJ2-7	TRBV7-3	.	CASSFGTSGVYGQYF
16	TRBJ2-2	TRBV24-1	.	CATSDHRQGATGELFF
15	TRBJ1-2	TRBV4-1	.	CASSQRVLINYGCTF
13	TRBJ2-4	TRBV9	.	CASSARAENIQYF
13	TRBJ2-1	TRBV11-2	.	CAGSLAGVLEQFF
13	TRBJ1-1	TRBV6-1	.	CASTYRLNTEAFF
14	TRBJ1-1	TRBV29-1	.	CSVGRDRLNTEAFF
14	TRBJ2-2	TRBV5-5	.	CASSTGAGTGELFF
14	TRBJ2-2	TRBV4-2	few	CASSQRLGPGELFF
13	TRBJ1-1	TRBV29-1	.	CSVQTGQGTEAFF
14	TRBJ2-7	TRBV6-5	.	CASSYAGRTYEQYF
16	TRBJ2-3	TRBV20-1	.	CSARVGARDDTDTQYF
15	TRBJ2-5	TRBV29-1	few	CSVEDRGRSQETQYF
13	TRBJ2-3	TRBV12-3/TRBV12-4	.	CASTRTSTDTQYF
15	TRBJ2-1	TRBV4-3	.	CASSLWQDYYNEQFF
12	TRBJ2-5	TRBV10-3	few	CANSIGGETQYF
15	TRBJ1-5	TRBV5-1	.	CASSWGIDLNQPQHF
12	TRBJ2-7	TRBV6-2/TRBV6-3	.	CASRPNSYEQYF
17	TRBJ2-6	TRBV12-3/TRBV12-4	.	CASSLGTGVPGANVQTF
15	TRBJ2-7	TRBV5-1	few	CASSLYGAHSYEQYF
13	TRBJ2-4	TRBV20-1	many	CSAGRLAKNIQYF
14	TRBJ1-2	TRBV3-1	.	CASSQEVWSGGYTF
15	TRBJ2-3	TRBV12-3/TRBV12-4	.	CASQPGQGDADAQYF
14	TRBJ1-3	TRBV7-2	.	CASTWDSSGNTIYF
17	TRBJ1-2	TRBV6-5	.	CASSYGSQVVIPYGYTF